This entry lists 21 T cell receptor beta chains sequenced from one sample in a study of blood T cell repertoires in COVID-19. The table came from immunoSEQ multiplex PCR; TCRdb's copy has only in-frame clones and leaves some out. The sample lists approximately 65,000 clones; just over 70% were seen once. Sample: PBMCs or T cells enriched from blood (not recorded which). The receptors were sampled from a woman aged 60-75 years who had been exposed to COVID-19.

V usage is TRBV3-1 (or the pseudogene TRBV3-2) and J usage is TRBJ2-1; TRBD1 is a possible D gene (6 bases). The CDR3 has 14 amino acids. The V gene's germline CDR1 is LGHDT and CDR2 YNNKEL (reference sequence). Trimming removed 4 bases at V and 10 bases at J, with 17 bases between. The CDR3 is CASSRLRGNREQFF. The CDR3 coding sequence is TGTGCCAGCAGCCGTTTAAGGGGGAACCGCGAGCAGTTCTTC.

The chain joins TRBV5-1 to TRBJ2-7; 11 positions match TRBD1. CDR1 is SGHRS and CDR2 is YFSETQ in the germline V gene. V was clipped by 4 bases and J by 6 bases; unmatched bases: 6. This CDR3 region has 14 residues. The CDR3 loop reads CASSPDRGQAEQYF. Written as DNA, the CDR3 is TGCGCCAGCAGCCCGGACAGGGGGCAAGCCGAGCAGTACTTC.

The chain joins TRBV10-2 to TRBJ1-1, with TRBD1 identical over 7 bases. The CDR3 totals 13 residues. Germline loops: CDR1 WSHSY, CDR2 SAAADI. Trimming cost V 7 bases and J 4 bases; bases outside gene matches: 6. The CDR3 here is CASTRQGLTEAFF. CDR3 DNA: TGCGCCAGCACTCGACAGGGCCTCACTGAAGCTTTCTTT.

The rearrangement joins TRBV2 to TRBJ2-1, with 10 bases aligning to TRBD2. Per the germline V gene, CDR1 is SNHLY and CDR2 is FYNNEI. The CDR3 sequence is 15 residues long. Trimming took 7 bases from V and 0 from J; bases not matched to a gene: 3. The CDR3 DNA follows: TGTGCCAGCAAAATAGCGGGGGGCTCCTACAATGAGCAGTTCTTC. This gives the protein CASKIAGGSYNEQFF.

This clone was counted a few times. The CDR3 sequence: CASSLGQSTDTQYF. Written as DNA, the CDR3 is TGCGCCAGCAGCTTAGGACAAAGCACAGATACGCAGTATTTT. The rearrangement joins TRBV5-1 to TRBJ2-3; tentative D call: TRBD1 (5 bases). The CDR3 covers 14 residues. Trimming removed 2 bases from V and 0 bases from J, with 7 bases in between. Germline CDR1 SGHRS, CDR2 YFSETQ.

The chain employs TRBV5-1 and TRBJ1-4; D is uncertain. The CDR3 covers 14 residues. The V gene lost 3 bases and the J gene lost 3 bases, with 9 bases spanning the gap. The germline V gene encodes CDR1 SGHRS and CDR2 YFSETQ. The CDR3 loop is CASSSWAPNEKLFF. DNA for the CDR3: TGCGCCAGCAGCTCCTGGGCCCCTAATGAAAAACTGTTTTTT.

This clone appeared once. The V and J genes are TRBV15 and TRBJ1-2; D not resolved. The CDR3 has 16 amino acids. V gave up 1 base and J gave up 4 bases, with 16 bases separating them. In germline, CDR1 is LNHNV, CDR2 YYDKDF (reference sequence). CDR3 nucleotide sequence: TGTGCCACCAGCAGAGGAGCACCGGGTGAGAGCTATGGCTACACCTTC. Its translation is CATSRGAPGESYGYTF.

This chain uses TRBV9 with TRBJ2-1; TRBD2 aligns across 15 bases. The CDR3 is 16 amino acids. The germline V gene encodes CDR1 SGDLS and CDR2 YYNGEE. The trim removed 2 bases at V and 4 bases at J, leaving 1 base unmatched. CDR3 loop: CASSVGLAGGYNEQFF. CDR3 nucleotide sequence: TGTGCCAGCAGCGTGGGACTAGCGGGAGGTTACAATGAGCAGTTCTTC.

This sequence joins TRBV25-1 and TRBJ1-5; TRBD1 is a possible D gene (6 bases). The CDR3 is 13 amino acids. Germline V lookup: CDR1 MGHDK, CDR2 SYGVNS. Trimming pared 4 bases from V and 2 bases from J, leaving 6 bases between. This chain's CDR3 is CASSAGGNQPQHF. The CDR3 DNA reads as TGTGCCAGCAGTGCAGGGGGCAATCAGCCCCAGCATTTT.

For the CDR3, the DNA is TGCGCCAGCAGTGAAATGATTAGCGGGGGAGGGAACATTCAGTACTTC. This sequence encodes CASSEMISGGGNIQYF. The V gene is TRBV10-2, the J gene TRBJ2-4, with 9 bases fitting TRBD2. CDR1 and CDR2 (germline): WSHSY, SAAADI. The CDR3 runs to 16 residues. The V and J ends lost 3 bases and 7 bases, in that order; junction bases with no gene match: 10.

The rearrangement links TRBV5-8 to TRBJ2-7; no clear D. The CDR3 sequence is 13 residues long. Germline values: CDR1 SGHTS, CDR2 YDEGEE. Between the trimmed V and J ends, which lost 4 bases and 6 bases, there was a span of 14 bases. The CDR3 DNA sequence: TGTGCCAGCAGCCCCCGGAGTAGGTCCGAGCAGTACTTC. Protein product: CASSPRSRSEQYF.

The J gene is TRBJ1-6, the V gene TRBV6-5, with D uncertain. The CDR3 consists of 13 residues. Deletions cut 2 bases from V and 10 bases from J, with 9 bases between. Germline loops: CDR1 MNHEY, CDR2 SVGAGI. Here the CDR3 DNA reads TGTGCCAGCAGTTACGATGGGCAATCACCCCTCCACTTT. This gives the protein CASSYDGQSPLHF.

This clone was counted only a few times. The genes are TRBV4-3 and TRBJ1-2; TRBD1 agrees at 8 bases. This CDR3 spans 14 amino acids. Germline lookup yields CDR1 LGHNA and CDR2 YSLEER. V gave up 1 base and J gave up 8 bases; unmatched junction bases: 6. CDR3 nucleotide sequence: TGCGCCAGCAGCCAAGGACAGGGGATGTGGGGCTACACCTTC. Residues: CASSQGQGMWGYTF.

In nucleotides, the CDR3 is TGTGCCAGCAGCCACGGACAGGGCTACGAGCAGTACTTC. This sequence encodes CASSHGQGYEQYF. The chain combines TRBV6-5 with TRBJ2-7; 8 nucleotides agree with TRBD1. The CDR3 consists of 13 residues. Trimming at V came to 6 bases and at J to 3 bases, leaving 4 bases not matched to a gene. Looked up from germline, CDR1 is MNHEY and CDR2 is SVGAGI.

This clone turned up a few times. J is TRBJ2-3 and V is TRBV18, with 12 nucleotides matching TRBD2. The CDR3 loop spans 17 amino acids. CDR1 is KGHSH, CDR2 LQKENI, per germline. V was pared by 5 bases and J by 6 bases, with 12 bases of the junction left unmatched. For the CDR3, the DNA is TGTGCCAGCTCAGGATCTAGCGGGAGGGCCCCCGTGGATACGCAGTATTTT. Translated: CASSGSSGRAPVDTQYF.

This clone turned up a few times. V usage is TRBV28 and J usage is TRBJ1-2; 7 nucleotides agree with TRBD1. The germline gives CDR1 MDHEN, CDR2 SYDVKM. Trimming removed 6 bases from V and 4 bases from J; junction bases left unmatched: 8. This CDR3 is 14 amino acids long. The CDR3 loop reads CASSVRGAGYGYTF. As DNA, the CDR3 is TGTGCCAGCAGCGTCAGGGGGGCCGGCTATGGCTACACCTTC.

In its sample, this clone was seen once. In DNA, the CDR3 is TGCGCCAGCAGCCAAAGCCGAACAGGGTACACTGAAGCTTTCTTT. Translating gives CASSQSRTGYTEAFF. The chain couples TRBV4-1 to TRBJ1-1, with D perhaps TRBD1 (6 bases). Germline loops: CDR1 MGHRA, CDR2 YSYEKL. The CDR3 sequence is 15 residues long. Trimming took off 2 bases at V and 3 bases at J, with 13 bases between the two ends.

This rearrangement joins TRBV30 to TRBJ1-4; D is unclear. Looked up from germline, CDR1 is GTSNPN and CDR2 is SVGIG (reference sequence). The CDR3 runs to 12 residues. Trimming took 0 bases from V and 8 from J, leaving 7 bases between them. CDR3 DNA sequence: TGTGCCTGGAGTGTATCCGGGGAAAAACTGTTTTTT. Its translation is CAWSVSGEKLFF. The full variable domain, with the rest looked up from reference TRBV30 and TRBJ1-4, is SQTIHQWPATLVQPVGSPLSLECTVEGTSNPNLYWYRQAAGRGLQLLFYSVGIGQISSEVPQNLSASRPQDRQFILSSKKLLLSDSGFYLCAWSVSGEKLFFGSGTQLSVL.

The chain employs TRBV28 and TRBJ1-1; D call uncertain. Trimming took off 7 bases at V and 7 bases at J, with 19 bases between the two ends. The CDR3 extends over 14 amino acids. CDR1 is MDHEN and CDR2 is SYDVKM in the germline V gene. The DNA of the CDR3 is TGTGCCAGCACCAAAGGAGGAATGGCCGTTGAAGCTTTCTTT. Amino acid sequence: CASTKGGMAVEAFF.

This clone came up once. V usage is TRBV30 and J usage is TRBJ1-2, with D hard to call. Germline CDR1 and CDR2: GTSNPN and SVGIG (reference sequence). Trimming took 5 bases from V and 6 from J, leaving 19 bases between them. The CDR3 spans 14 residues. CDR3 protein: CAWFRRSGNDGYTF. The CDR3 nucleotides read TGTGCCTGGTTCAGGCGTTCGGGGAACGATGGCTACACCTTC.

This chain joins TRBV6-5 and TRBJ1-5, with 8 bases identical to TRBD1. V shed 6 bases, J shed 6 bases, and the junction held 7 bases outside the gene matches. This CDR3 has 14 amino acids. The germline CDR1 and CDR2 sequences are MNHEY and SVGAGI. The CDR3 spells CASSNHRGGQPQHF. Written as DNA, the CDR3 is TGTGCCAGCAGCAACCACAGGGGGGGTCAGCCCCAGCATTTT.